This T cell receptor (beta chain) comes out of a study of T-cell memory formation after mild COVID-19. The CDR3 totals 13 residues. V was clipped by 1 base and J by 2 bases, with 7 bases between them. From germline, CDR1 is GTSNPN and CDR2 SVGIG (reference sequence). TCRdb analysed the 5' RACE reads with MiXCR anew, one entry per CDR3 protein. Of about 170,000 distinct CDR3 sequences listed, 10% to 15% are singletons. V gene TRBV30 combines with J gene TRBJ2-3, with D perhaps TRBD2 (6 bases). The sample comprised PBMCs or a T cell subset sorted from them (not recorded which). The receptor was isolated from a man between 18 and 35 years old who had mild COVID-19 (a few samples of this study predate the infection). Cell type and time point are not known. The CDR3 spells CAWSGDFTDTQYF. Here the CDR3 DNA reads TGTGCCTGGAGTGGGGACTTCACAGATACGCAGTATTTT.